This is a list of T cell receptor beta chains from one sample in a study of blood T cell repertoires in COVID-19. Sequencing was performed with immunoSEQ multiplex PCR; in TCRdb, only in-frame clones are kept and a portion is missing. There are fewer than 45,000 clones in the sample; around 80% occur only once, and around 35% lies in the top ten. Sequenced input: peripheral blood. These receptors were taken from a man in his 60s with acute or convalescent COVID-19. CDR3s include the opening cysteine and the closing phenylalanine or tryptophan. D genes are given only for firm matches. Part of the rows lack a size; the others show once, few, many or a class for expanded clones.

D gene,V gene,clone size,J gene,CDR3 protein,CDR3 DNA
TRBD1,TRBV3-1/TRBV3-2,.,TRBJ1-5,CASSQKGQGKSRQPQHF,TGTGCCAGCAGCCAAAAGGGACAGGGGAAGTCCCGTCAGCCCCAGCATTTT
.,TRBV4-2,few,TRBJ1-3,CASSQDQRLEAIYF,TGTGCCAGCAGCCAAGATCAGAGGCTTGAGGCCATATATTTT
.,TRBV10-3,.,TRBJ1-3,CAILAVGGNTIYF,TGTGCCATCCTGGCCGTCGGGGGAAACACCATATATTTT
TRBD2,TRBV4-1,.,TRBJ2-1,CASSSELAGGPNEQFF,TGCGCCAGCAGCTCAGAGCTAGCGGGAGGGCCAAATGAGCAGTTCTTC
.,TRBV19,.,TRBJ2-2,CATKSSGYTGELFF,TGTGCCACCAAGAGTAGCGGATACACCGGGGAGCTGTTTTTT
.,TRBV5-4,.,TRBJ1-1,CASSSDTEAFF,TGTGCCAGCAGCTCCGACACTGAAGCTTTCTTT
.,TRBV7-9,.,TRBJ1-1,CASSHSEGNTEAFF,TGTGCCAGCAGCCACTCAGAGGGCAACACTGAAGCTTTCTTT
TRBD2,TRBV4-1,.,TRBJ2-3,CASSHPNLAGVTDTQYF,TGCGCCAGCAGCCACCCAAACCTAGCGGGAGTTACAGATACGCAGTATTTT
TRBD2,TRBV5-4,few,TRBJ2-3,CASSLRPSGFPDTQYF,TGTGCCAGCAGCTTGCGGCCTAGCGGGTTTCCAGATACGCAGTATTTT
.,TRBV5-4,.,TRBJ2-1,CASRRTGTSYNEQFF,TGTGCCAGCAGACGTACCGGGACTTCTTACAATGAGCAGTTCTTC
TRBD1,TRBV5-1,.,TRBJ1-5,CASSIGTGGNQPQHF,TGCGCCAGCAGCATCGGGACAGGGGGCAATCAGCCCCAGCATTTT
.,TRBV11-3,few,TRBJ1-1,CASSSLEENTEAFF,TGTGCCAGCAGCTCCCTGGAGGAGAACACTGAAGCTTTCTTT
.,TRBV28,.,TRBJ2-1,CASSARPGTWTYNEQFF,TGTGCCAGCAGTGCACGACCGGGGACATGGACCTACAATGAGCAGTTCTTC
TRBD1,TRBV29-1,.,TRBJ2-5,CSVERTGGLGETQYF,TGCAGCGTTGAACGGACAGGGGGCTTGGGGGAGACCCAGTACTTC
TRBD2,TRBV6-2/TRBV6-3,.,TRBJ2-7,CASSHLAGGGEQYF,TGTGCCAGCAGTCACCTAGCGGGAGGAGGCGAGCAGTACTTC
TRBD1,TRBV7-2,.,TRBJ1-3,CASSLGAGTASGNTIYF,TGTGCCAGCAGCTTAGGGGCGGGGACAGCCTCTGGAAACACCATATATTTT
.,TRBV6-1,.,TRBJ2-5,CASSASGTIRGETQYF,TGTGCCAGCAGTGCCTCCGGGACAATCCGGGGAGAGACCCAGTACTTC
TRBD1,TRBV30,.,TRBJ1-5,CAWSVNFDRGDQPQHF,TGTGCCTGGAGTGTAAACTTTGACAGGGGGGATCAGCCCCAGCATTTT
TRBD2,TRBV20-1,.,TRBJ2-1,CSPGGRNEQFF,TGCAGTCCGGGAGGGCGGAATGAGCAGTTCTTC
.,TRBV27,.,TRBJ2-6,CASSIQGFGANVLTF,TGTGCCAGCAGTATACAGGGATTCGGGGCCAACGTCCTGACTTTC
TRBD2,TRBV19,once,TRBJ2-1,CASSITSSGSSYNEQFF,TGTGCCAGTAGTATAACGTCGAGCGGGAGCTCCTACAATGAGCAGTTCTTC